This entry is about one T cell receptor beta chain. What it recognizes is unknown. Using its own MiXCR run on the RT-PCR reads, TCRdb lists one record per CDR3 protein. The sample has just under 550,000 distinct CDR3 sequences; less than 25% are singletons. The sample belongs to a study of response to subunit inactivated influenza vaccine. Broader study findings: The authors suggested that every seasonal influenza vaccination recruits few new T cells.

This CDR3 has 15 amino acids. In germline, CDR1 is DFQATT, CDR2 SNEGSKA (reference sequence). Trimming removed 3 bases from V and 0 bases from J, with 12 bases in between. The same specimen was also included in a second study, on T cells expressing NK-cell markers. That work adds: For TCR beta, cDNA was produced by 5'RACE template switching with UMIs. Just one sequenced donor of eight was HCMV-seronegative, while seven were seropositive. In over 5 donors, dominant CD3+CD56+NKG2C+ clonotypes ranked among the top 10 CD8+ clonotypes. There were four donors in whom these clonotypes also led the CD3+CD56-NKG2C+ fraction.

Here the sequenced sample was CD4+ T cells sorted from PBMCs, taken 11 to 12 days after vaccination. This TCR was sampled from a man aged 50-60 years who received an inactivated influenza vaccine. The chain has TRBV20-1 and TRBJ2-1, with D tentatively TRBD1 (6 bases). CDR3 DNA: TGCAGTGCTAGTCACAGGGCGTACTCCTACAATGAGCAGTTCTTC. Translation: CSASHRAYSYNEQFF.